The entry below gives a single T cell receptor (beta chain) sequence along with its context. Assay: immunoSEQ multiplex PCR; the TCRdb copy retains only in-frame clones and omits some. The sample includes about 94,000 clones, over 75% of them seen just once. This sample is part of a study of control samples from healthy donors and cancer patients. The CDR3 loop spans 18 amino acids. Germline loops: CDR1 SGHAT, CDR2 FQNNGV. The ends lost 5 bases at V and 3 bases at J; junction bases unmatched: 15. The chain carries TRBV11-2 and TRBJ2-7; 11 nucleotides match TRBD2. The TCR originated in a woman younger than 30 in good health. The specimen sequenced was blood. The CDR3 spells CASSLKVSGGAGGYEQYF. The DNA of the CDR3 is TGTGCCAGCAGCCTGAAGGTTAGCGGGGGGGCCGGTGGCTACGAGCAGTACTTC.